This T cell receptor (beta chain) was profiled in a study of PD-1 blockade in mismatch repair-deficient tumors. The repertoire was sequenced with immunoSEQ multiplex PCR; TCRdb's copy has only in-frame clones and lacks some. The sample lists around 130,000 clones; about nine tenths were seen once. Trimming pared 4 bases from V and 3 bases from J, leaving 16 bases between. Germline CDR1 reads SGHAT; CDR2 reads FQNNGV. CDR3 length: 15 amino acids. This sequence joins TRBV11-2 and TRBJ2-7; D uncertain. The source is an adult with mismatch repair-deficient cancer. Material: peripheral blood, obtained approximately 71 weeks after starting pembrolizumab. Here the CDR3 reads CASSYTTGPVYEQYF. Here the CDR3 DNA reads TGTGCCAGCAGCTATACCACTGGACCGGTCTACGAGCAGTACTTC.